Listed below are T cell receptor beta chains from one sample, sequenced in a study of CD8+CD57+ T cells in acquired aplastic anemia. TCRdb passed the reads through MiXCR, listing each CDR3 protein once. The sample includes about 260,000 distinct CDR3 sequences, 82% seen only once; the top ten take less than 50%. Sequencing was done on a sample of sorted CD4+, CD8+, or CD8+CD57+ T cells (not recorded which) from PBMCs. These receptors all come from a human donor with aplastic anemia. Both conserved end residues are part of each CDR3. The order of the fields is V gene, J gene, D gene, clone size, CDR3 DNA, CDR3 protein. A D gene is named only where the DNA matches it firmly. Clone sizes are given selectively: once, few, many, or a class where the clone is expanded.

v_gene: TRBV13
j_gene: TRBJ2-3
d_gene: NA
abundance: few
CDR3nt: TGTGCCAGCAGCTCACGGGGCAGGGGCTTGGACTATGATTTT
CDR3aa: CASSSRGRGLDYDF

v_gene: TRBV11-3
j_gene: TRBJ1-2
d_gene: NA
abundance: NA
CDR3nt: TGTGCCAGCAGCTTAGATCTAGGGACAAACTATGGCTACACCTTC
CDR3aa: CASSLDLGTNYGYTF

v_gene: TRBV5-5
j_gene: TRBJ2-7
d_gene: NA
abundance: NA
CDR3nt: TGTGCCAGCAGCTTGTCGGGAGACTACGAGCAGTACTTC
CDR3aa: CASSLSGDYEQYF

v_gene: TRBV7-3
j_gene: TRBJ1-1
d_gene: NA
abundance: NA
CDR3nt: TGTGCCAGTAGAAAAGCCATAGTTAACACTGAAGCTTTCTTT
CDR3aa: CASRKAIVNTEAFF

v_gene: TRBV7-6
j_gene: TRBJ2-3
d_gene: NA
abundance: NA
CDR3nt: TGTGCCAGCAGCTTAGCCCGCACAGCCGAGCCGCAGTATTTT
CDR3aa: CASSLARTAEPQYF

v_gene: TRBV15
j_gene: TRBJ2-7
d_gene: NA
abundance: NA
CDR3nt: TGTGCCACCAGCAGGGGCTCCGGCCAATATGCCCAGTACTTC
CDR3aa: CATSRGSGQYAQYF

v_gene: TRBV7-9
j_gene: TRBJ2-3
d_gene: TRBD1
abundance: NA
CDR3nt: TGTGCCGGACAGGGAGGTCCCGAGACGCAGTATTTT
CDR3aa: CAGQGGPETQYF

v_gene: TRBV9
j_gene: TRBJ1-4
d_gene: NA
abundance: NA
CDR3nt: TGTGCCAGCAGCAACAAGCACACTAATGAAAAACTGTTTTTT
CDR3aa: CASSNKHTNEKLFF

v_gene: TRBV7-8
j_gene: TRBJ2-3
d_gene: NA
abundance: NA
CDR3nt: TGTGCCAGCAGCTTGACCGGGAGCGCCGATACGCAGTATACGCAGTATTTT
CDR3aa: CASSLTGSADTQYTQYF

v_gene: TRBV15
j_gene: TRBJ2-1
d_gene: NA
abundance: NA
CDR3nt: TGTGCCACCAGCAGAGGCAGCGAGGGAGAGACCGAGCAGTTCTTC
CDR3aa: CATSRGSEGETEQFF

v_gene: TRBV7-3
j_gene: TRBJ2-5
d_gene: NA
abundance: NA
CDR3nt: TGTGCCACCAGCAGAGGCAGCGAGCAAGAGAAGCAGCAGTTC
CDR3aa: CATSRGSEQEKQQF

v_gene: TRBV13
j_gene: TRBJ1-2
d_gene: NA
abundance: NA
CDR3nt: TGTGCCAGCAGCTTAAGCGGGGTAGTCGGGGGGTATGAGTATGGCTACACCTTC
CDR3aa: CASSLSGVVGGYEYGYTF